Described below is a single TCR beta chain sequence and its context. Its cognate antigen is unknown. The record originates from a study of cytomegalovirus exposure and HLA in healthy donors. Study-wide findings and caveats: An assumption of roughly uniform sequencing depth across donors underlay the presence/absence analyses. A link between a missense DCLRE1C variant and TCR beta V- and J-gene trimming emerged from a later analysis. Equally common other TCR beta chains were less clonally expanded than HLA-associated ones, a later analysis found.

PCR was performed using 60 Vbeta and 13 Jbeta primers. Some clones are missing from TCRdb's copy, which holds only in-frame ones; the method was immunoSEQ multiplex PCR. The sample carries about 180,000 clones, about 85% recorded once. The CDR3 is made up of 13 amino acids. Trimming cost V 6 bases and J 3 bases, with 11 bases left between them. Germline CDR1 is MNHEY and CDR2 is SVGAGI. The clonotype comes from a boy under 10 years old in good health and CMV-seronegative. The chain has TRBV6-5 and TRBJ2-5, with unresolved D. Sequenced sample: PBMCs. The CDR3 protein is CASSFNKKETQYF. In nucleotides, the CDR3 is TGTGCCAGCAGCTTCAACAAGAAAGAGACCCAGTACTTC.